These 5 T cell receptor beta chains came from one sample sequenced in a study of tumor-infiltrating lymphocytes in localized non-small cell lung cancer. Sequencing used immunoSEQ multiplex PCR; TCRdb keeps in-frame clones, though not all of them. The sample carries 21,000 or so clones, 60% to 80% recorded once. The sample taken for sequencing was lung tumor tissue. The source of these receptors is a human donor with non-small cell lung cancer.

V and J are TRBV19 and TRBJ2-1; tentatively, D is TRBD1 (5 bases). Germline V gene sequence: CDR1 LNHDA, CDR2 SQIVND (reference sequence). CDR3 length equals 13 residues. Trimming shortened V by 8 bases and J by 9 bases, and 17 bases separated the two germline ends. CDR3: CASRLTGSFEQFF. The CDR3, as DNA: TGTGCCAGTCGGCTTACAGGATCGTTTGAGCAGTTCTTC.

The rearrangement uses TRBV20-1 and TRBJ2-7, with D unclear. V gave up 1 base and J gave up 1 base, with 2 bases separating them. Germline CDR1 DFQATT, CDR2 SNEGSKA (reference sequence). This CDR3 contains 11 residues. Written as DNA, the CDR3 is TGCAGTGCTAGAGGATCCTACGAGCAGTACTTC. Its protein product is CSARGSYEQYF.

This chain uses TRBV10-3 with TRBJ2-2; 8 nucleotides agree with TRBD1. The CDR3 spans 15 residues. V lost 2 bases and J lost 6; bases outside the gene matches: 5. Germline V gives CDR1 ENHRY, CDR2 SYGVKD. Here the CDR3 DNA reads TGTGCCATCAGTGAGGGGGGACAGGTTGCCGGGGAGCTGTTTTTT. The encoded protein is CAISEGGQVAGELFF.

The V and J genes are TRBV11-2 and TRBJ2-1, with 12 bases that match TRBD2. Trimming removed 5 bases from V and 7 bases from J; junction bases left unmatched: 15. The CDR3 contains 18 residues. Germline V CDR1 and CDR2: SGHAT, FQNNGV. The chain's CDR3 is CASSKYNLAGGPRNEQFF. CDR3 in DNA: TGTGCCAGCAGCAAATATAACCTAGCGGGAGGGCCGCGGAATGAGCAGTTCTTC.

The chain recombines TRBV30 with TRBJ1-1; D unclear. Trimming cost V 4 bases and J 4 bases, with 13 bases left between them. The germline gives CDR1 GTSNPN, CDR2 SVGIG (reference sequence). CDR3 length: 13 residues. The CDR3 region is CAWKAQAGTEAFF. DNA for the CDR3: TGTGCCTGGAAGGCGCAGGCGGGCACTGAAGCTTTCTTT.